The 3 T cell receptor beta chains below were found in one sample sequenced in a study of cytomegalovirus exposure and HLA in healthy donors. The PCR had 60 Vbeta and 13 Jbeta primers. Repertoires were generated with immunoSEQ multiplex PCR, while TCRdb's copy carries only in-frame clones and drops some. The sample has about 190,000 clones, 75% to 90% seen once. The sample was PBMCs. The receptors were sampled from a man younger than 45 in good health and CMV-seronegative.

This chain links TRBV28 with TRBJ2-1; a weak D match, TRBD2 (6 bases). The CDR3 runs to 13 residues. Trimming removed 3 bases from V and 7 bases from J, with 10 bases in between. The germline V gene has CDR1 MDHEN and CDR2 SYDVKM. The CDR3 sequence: CASSLAGHNEQFF. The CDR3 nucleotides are TGTGCCAGCAGTTTGGCGGGGCATAATGAGCAGTTCTTC. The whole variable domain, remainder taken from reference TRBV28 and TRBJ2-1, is DVKVTQSSRYLVKRTGEKVFLECVQDMDHENMFWYRQDPGLGLRLIYFSYDVKMKEKGDIPEGYSVSREKKERFSLILESASTNQTSMYLCASSLAGHNEQFFGPGTRLTVL.

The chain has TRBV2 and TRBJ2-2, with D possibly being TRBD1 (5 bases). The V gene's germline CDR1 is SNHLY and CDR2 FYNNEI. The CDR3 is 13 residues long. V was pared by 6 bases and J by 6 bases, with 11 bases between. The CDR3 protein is CASSSQGPGELFF. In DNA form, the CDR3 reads TGTGCCAGCAGCTCTCAGGGTCCCGGGGAGCTGTTTTTT.

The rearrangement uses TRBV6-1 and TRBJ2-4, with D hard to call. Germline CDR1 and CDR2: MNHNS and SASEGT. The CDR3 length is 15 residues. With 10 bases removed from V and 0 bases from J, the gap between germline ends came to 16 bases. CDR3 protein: CATRPGTLAKNIQYF. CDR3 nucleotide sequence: TGTGCCACCCGTCCGGGTACCCTAGCCAAAAACATTCAGTACTTC.